The entry below describes one T cell receptor (beta chain). The record originates from a study of graft-versus-host responses after intestinal transplantation. Whole-study context: Anti-thymocyte globulin induction preceded about 3 years of tacrolimus and steroid maintenance in all recipients.

The CDR3 is 13 residues long. Germline-derived CDR1 and CDR2 are SGHTA and FQGTGA. The V end lost 6 bases, the J end lost 2 bases, and 10 bases lay between the germline ends. Sequenced by immunoSEQ multiplex PCR; TCRdb stores in-frame clones only, minus some. The sample holds 75,000 to 100,000 clones, approximately 92% seen once. The specimen comprised PBMCs, sampled 450 to 480 days after intestinal transplant. The sequence was obtained from a human patient who received an intestinal transplant, so some T cells may come from the graft donor. The rearrangement joins TRBV7-3 to TRBJ1-2; TRBD1 might be the D (5 bases). CDR3 in DNA: TGTGCCAGCAGAAGGGACCACAACTATGGCTACACCTTC. Translating gives CASRRDHNYGYTF.